Listed here is a single T cell receptor (beta chain). Original analysis: Nucleated cell number was recorded as an estimate derived from reference gene primer amplification. Clones were sequenced by immunoSEQ multiplex PCR, and TCRdb holds only the in-frame ones, with some missing. V and J calls and clone size are those listed in that table; D and trimming were worked out from the DNA. The top ten clones hold over 6% of a sample with some 250,000 clones, around nine tenths of them seen once. This sample was included in a study of blood T cell repertoires in COVID-19. Trimming took 0 bases from V and 7 from J, leaving 10 bases between them. Germline V gene sequence: CDR1 MNHNY, CDR2 SVGAGI (reference sequence). This CDR3 has 14 residues.

This receptor was identified in a woman aged 70-85 years with active or convalescent COVID-19. V is TRBV6-6 and J is TRBJ1-3, with D hard to call. Sample: peripheral blood. The CDR3 bases are TGTGCCAGCAGTTACTCGAAGGCGGCTAACACCATATATTTT. This gives the protein CASSYSKAANTIYF.